Presented here are 30 T cell receptor beta chains from one specimen sequenced in a study of T cell repertoires in cytomegalovirus infection (dated by TCRdb to about 2019). The antigens these receptors bind are not known. Instrument on record: Illumina HiSeq 1500. TCRdb passed the public sequencing reads through fastp at Q25 and MiXCR, retaining productive beta sequences. Every CDR3 protein is listed once, alongside the most common genes and DNA of its rows. For this sample there are 550,000 to 850,000 distinct CDR3 sequences; roughly a third appear just once. The top ten hold 15% to 20% of the sample. The label giving this sample's treatment or condition can be read as: in vitro stimulation with specific CMV peptide epitopes to enrich CMV-specific T cells. Sequenced material: cultured PBMCs, taken from culture after CMV antigen stimulation. Receptors originate from a human donor in good health (CMV status not recorded). Some clones in this sample may be carry-over from other donors' samples.

V gene TRBV20-1 combines with J gene TRBJ2-2; possibly TRBD2 for D (6 bases). Trimming pared 6 bases from V and 9 bases from J, leaving 17 bases between. CDR1 DFQATT and CDR2 SNEGSKA come from the germline V gene (reference sequence). The CDR3 covers 13 residues. The CDR3 DNA sequence: TGCAGTGCACTGTACCCACTAGCCCGGGAGCTGTTTTTT. Translating it yields CSALYPLARELFF.

This clonotype was counted between two and nine times. This sequence joins TRBV20-1 and TRBJ2-2; D is unclear. The CDR3 consists of 13 residues. Per germline, CDR1 DFQATT and CDR2 SNEGSKA (reference sequence). Trimming pared 0 bases from V and 6 bases from J, leaving 8 bases between. Here the CDR3 DNA reads TGCAGTGCTAGAGAGCCCCGTGCCGGGGAGCTGTTTTTT. This sequence encodes CSAREPRAGELFF.

This clonotype has a handful of counts. The V gene is TRBV7-6, the J gene TRBJ1-4; D remains unclear. The CDR3 spans 16 residues. V lost 1 base and J 5 bases, leaving 14 bases between the germline ends. Germline V gives CDR1 SGHVS, CDR2 FNYEAQ. CDR3 sequence reads: CASSLGQPGLNEKLFF. DNA for the CDR3: TGTGCCAGCAGCTTAGGTCAGCCGGGATTAAATGAAAAACTGTTTTTT. The whole variable domain, remainder taken from reference TRBV7-6 and TRBJ1-4, is GAGVSQSPRYKVTKRGQDVALRCDPISGHVSLYWYRQALGQGPEFLTYFNYEAQQDKSGLPNDRFSAERPEGSISTLTIQRTEQRDSAMYRCASSLGQPGLNEKLFFGSGTQLSVL.

This rearrangement joins TRBV5-1 to TRBJ2-2; D is uncertain. Trimming took 4 bases from V and 6 from J, leaving 28 bases between them. There are 19 residues in the CDR3. Germline CDR1 is SGHRS and CDR2 is YFSETQ. CDR3 nucleotide sequence: TGCGCCAGCAGCCGTGGCCAGATAAACCTTTCATCTTACCCCGGGGAGCTGTTTTTT. Encoded protein: CASSRGQINLSSYPGELFF.

This clonotype was found a few times. The chain recombines TRBV6-2 or TRBV6-3 with TRBJ2-2; D may be TRBD1 (5 bases). The CDR3 length is 15 residues. The V gene lost 6 bases and the J gene lost 0 bases, with 11 bases spanning the gap. CDR1 and CDR2 from the germline V gene are MNHEY and SVGEGT. The CDR3 spells CASRQDSSNTGELFF. The CDR3 bases are TGTGCCAGCAGACAGGATTCCTCGAACACCGGGGAGCTGTTTTTT.

This clonotype appeared a few times. V and J are TRBV7-9 and TRBJ1-1; D is ambiguous. CDR1 is SEHNR and CDR2 is FQNEAQ in the germline V gene (reference sequence). With 2 bases removed from V and 11 bases from J, the gap between germline ends came to 12 bases. The CDR3 length is 12 residues. The DNA for the CDR3 is TGTGCCAGCAGCTTATCGGAGCCGGGGGCTTTCTTT. Translating it yields CASSLSEPGAFF. Full variable domain (outside the CDR3, taken from reference TRBV7-9 and TRBJ1-1): DTGVSQNPRHKITKRGQNVTFRCDPISEHNRLYWYRQTLGQGPEFLTYFQNEAQLEKSRLLSDRFSAERPKGSFSTLEIQRTEQGDSAMYLCASSLSEPGAFFGQGTRLTVV.

The table lists this clonotype with a few counts. The CDR3 DNA sequence: TGTGCCAGCAGCACAGACAGGGGGGAGCTGTTTTTT. As protein: CASSTDRGELFF. The genes are TRBV7-2 and TRBJ2-2; perhaps TRBD1 as D (6 bases). Germline V gene sequence: CDR1 SGHTA, CDR2 FQGNSA. The CDR3 length is 12 residues. The V gene lost 5 bases and the J gene lost 8 bases, with 9 bases spanning the gap.

The CDR3 region is CASSWTRRWNEQFF. For the CDR3, the DNA is TGTGCCAGCAGCTGGACTAGGCGCTGGAATGAGCAGTTCTTC. This chain links TRBV5-4 with TRBJ2-1; 7 positions match TRBD2. CDR1 and CDR2 from the germline V gene are SGHNT and YYREEE (reference sequence). Germline trimming cut 3 bases from V and 7 bases from J; bases unmatched to any gene: 7. The CDR3 runs 14 residues.

The gene calls are TRBV4-3 and TRBJ2-7, with D uncertain. Trimming stripped 1 base from V and 5 bases from J, with 15 bases between. From germline, CDR1 is LGHNA and CDR2 YSLEER. The CDR3 is 15 residues long. The CDR3 DNA sequence: TGCGCCAGCAGCCAAGTTCCGGGTAGTTTCCACGAGCAGTACTTC. This gives the protein CASSQVPGSFHEQYF.

This clonotype was seen more than once but under ten times. This chain links TRBV7-9 with TRBJ1-2; D ambiguous. Germline V gives CDR1 SEHNR, CDR2 FQNEAQ (reference sequence). The CDR3 spans 13 residues. With 3 bases removed from V and 6 bases from J, the gap between germline ends came to 11 bases. The DNA for the CDR3 is TGTGCCAGCAGCTTGGCAGTAGAGGATGGCTACACCTTC. It is translated as CASSLAVEDGYTF.

This clonotype was detected many times. The chain links TRBV7-2 to TRBJ2-1; 7 bases are a match to TRBD2. Germline lookup yields CDR1 SGHTA and CDR2 FQGNSA. The trim removed 0 bases at V and 8 bases at J, leaving 10 bases unmatched. CDR3 size: 16 residues. The CDR3 loop reads CASSLAGGSVSYEQFF. CDR3 DNA: TGTGCCAGCAGCTTAGCTGGCGGGAGTGTCAGTTATGAGCAGTTCTTC.

In its sample, this clonotype was seen many times. The chain uses TRBV7-2 and TRBJ1-5; D is ambiguous. There are 15 residues in the CDR3. Trimming left V 1 base short and J 1 base short, with 8 bases between. Germline V gives CDR1 SGHTA, CDR2 FQGNSA. The CDR3: CASSLDSRSNQPQHF. CDR3 in DNA: TGTGCCAGCAGCTTAGATTCGCGAAGCAATCAGCCCCAGCATTTT.

The chain has TRBV11-2 and TRBJ2-1; 7 nucleotides line up with TRBD1. V dropped 2 bases and J dropped 4; count of bases not matched to a gene: 2. Germline V gene sequence: CDR1 SGHAT, CDR2 FQNNGV. The CDR3 runs 14 residues. The DNA of the CDR3 is TGTGCCAGCAGCTTATGGGACAGTTACAATGAGCAGTTCTTC. This sequence encodes CASSLWDSYNEQFF.

This clonotype showed up many times. J is TRBJ2-7 and V is TRBV7-2; 10 nucleotides agree with TRBD2. The CDR3 totals 15 residues. The V and J ends lost 2 bases and 7 bases, in that order; junction bases with no gene match: 8. The germline CDR1 and CDR2 sequences are SGHTA and FQGNSA. CDR3 DNA sequence: TGTGCCAGCAGCTTACCCCGAGGTAGCGGGGGGGAGCAGTACTTC. Amino acids: CASSLPRGSGGEQYF. The full variable domain, its missing parts supplied by reference TRBV7-2 and TRBJ2-7, is GAGVSQSPSNKVTEKGKDVELRCDPISGHTALYWYRQSLGQGLEFLIYFQGNSAPDKSGLPSDRFSAERTGGSVSTLTIQRTQQEDSAVYLCASSLPRGSGGEQYFGPGTRLTVT.

The V gene is TRBV27, the J gene TRBJ1-6; D ambiguous. The CDR3 runs 16 residues. Trimming took 6 bases from V and 9 from J, leaving 21 bases between them. In germline, CDR1 is MNHEY, CDR2 SMNVEV (reference sequence). The CDR3 coding sequence is TGTGCCAGCAGAAATGTTCTCCGACAATCAACTTCACCCCTCCACTTT. It translates to CASRNVLRQSTSPLHF.

This chain links TRBV19 with TRBJ2-1; tentatively, D is TRBD1 (6 bases). The V end lost 4 bases, the J end lost 4 bases, and 17 bases lay between the germline ends. Germline V gene sequence: CDR1 LNHDA, CDR2 SQIVND (reference sequence). This CDR3 has 16 amino acids. CDR3 sequence: CASSSGLAQGYNEQFF. The CDR3 DNA reads TGTGCCAGTAGTAGCGGTCTTGCTCAGGGGTACAATGAGCAGTTCTTC.

A few counts support this clonotype. The chain has TRBV20-1 and TRBJ2-1; no reliable D call. The germline CDR1 and CDR2 sequences are DFQATT and SNEGSKA (reference sequence). V gave up 3 bases and J gave up 2 bases, with 8 bases separating them. CDR3 size: 13 residues. For the CDR3, the DNA is TGCAGTGCTAGGGATGTCCCCTACAATGAGCAGTTCTTC. Translated, it gives CSARDVPYNEQFF.

This chain connects TRBV20-1 to TRBJ2-7; TRBD2 agrees at 7 bases. Trimming removed 5 bases from V and 7 bases from J; junction bases left unmatched: 11. Germline V CDR1 and CDR2: DFQATT, SNEGSKA (reference sequence). This CDR3 has 13 amino acids. The CDR3 region is CSALTSTLLEQYF. DNA of the CDR3: TGCAGTGCTTTGACTAGCACGCTCTTAGAGCAGTACTTC.

The rearrangement joins TRBV11-2 to TRBJ2-5, with D tentatively TRBD1 (6 bases). From germline, CDR1 is SGHAT and CDR2 FQNNGV. The length of the CDR3 is 14 residues. V was cut by 3 bases and J by 4 bases, with 12 bases left in between. CDR3 protein: CASSFGRGVETQYF. Here the CDR3 DNA reads TGTGCCAGCAGCTTTGGCAGGGGAGTAGAGACCCAGTACTTC.

The rearrangement joins TRBV28 to TRBJ2-3; D is perhaps TRBD2 (7 bases). The CDR3 is made up of 14 amino acids. The V gene lost 3 bases and the J gene lost 6 bases, with 13 bases spanning the gap. Germline loops: CDR1 MDHEN, CDR2 SYDVKM. CDR3 protein: CASSFGGAEDTQYF. The CDR3 DNA follows: TGTGCCAGCAGTTTTGGGGGGGCTGAGGATACGCAGTATTTT.

This clonotype was seen a handful of times. This chain joins TRBV29-1 and TRBJ1-2, with TRBD1 matching 8 bases. From germline, CDR1 is SQVTM and CDR2 ANQGSEA. The V segment lost 4 bases and the J segment 6 bases; nucleotides outside the gene matches: 4. The CDR3 has 12 residues. CDR3 loop: CSVGQGADGYTF. The CDR3 bases are TGCAGCGTTGGTCAGGGGGCGGATGGCTACACCTTC. Full variable domain (outside the CDR3, taken from reference TRBV29-1 and TRBJ1-2): SAVISQKPSRDICQRGTSLTIQCQVDSQVTMMFWYRQQPGQSLTLIATANQGSEATYESGFVIDKFPISRPNLTFSTLTVSNMSPEDSSIYLCSVGQGADGYTFGSGTRLTVV.

The rearrangement uses TRBV20-1 and TRBJ2-1; 7 bases line up with TRBD2. The V and J ends lost 4 bases and 5 bases, in that order; junction bases with no gene match: 8. The germline V gene encodes CDR1 DFQATT and CDR2 SNEGSKA (reference sequence). This CDR3 spans 14 amino acids. The CDR3 here is CSATAGTIDNEQFF. CDR3 coding DNA: TGCAGTGCTACAGCCGGGACTATAGACAATGAGCAGTTCTTC.

The rearrangement uses TRBV6-2 or TRBV6-3 and TRBJ2-1, with D possibly TRBD2 on 6 matching bases. The CDR3 spans 21 residues. The V gene lost 0 bases and the J gene lost 3 bases, with 27 bases spanning the gap. Germline V CDR1 and CDR2: MNHEY, SVGEGT. CDR3 residues: CASSYSYGFRGGVGLYNEQFF. The CDR3 coding sequence is TGTGCCAGCAGTTACTCCTACGGCTTTAGGGGAGGTGTGGGTCTCTACAATGAGCAGTTCTTC.

The chain carries TRBV10-3 and TRBJ2-7, with TRBD1 as a possible D gene (6 bases). The V end was cut by 6 bases, the J end by 0 bases, with 12 bases between. CDR1 is ENHRY, CDR2 SYGVKD, per germline. The CDR3 sequence is 14 residues long. CDR3 region: CAISRGQSSYEQYF. CDR3 coding DNA: TGTGCCATCAGCAGGGGACAAAGCTCCTACGAGCAGTACTTC.

V is TRBV7-6 and J is TRBJ2-7, with a weak D call TRBD1 (6 bases). The CDR3 totals 15 residues. Germline V CDR1 and CDR2: SGHVS, FNYEAQ. Trimming stripped 0 bases from V and 2 bases from J, with 11 bases between. The CDR3 nucleotides are TGTGCCAGCAGCTTAGCTGGTTGGGGGCCCTACGAGCAGTACTTC. Translating gives CASSLAGWGPYEQYF.

The J gene is TRBJ2-5, the V gene TRBV6-6; 12 bases map to TRBD2. Germline V gives CDR1 MNHNY, CDR2 SVGAGI (reference sequence). The CDR3 consists of 15 residues. The ends lost 5 bases at V and 5 bases at J; junction bases unmatched: 6. CDR3 amino acids: CASSKLAGGSETQYF. CDR3 in DNA: TGTGCCAGCAGTAAACTAGCGGGAGGTTCGGAGACCCAGTACTTC.

In its sample, this clonotype was seen many times. J is TRBJ2-3 and V is TRBV7-6; D ambiguous. The CDR3 has 16 residues. Trimming pared 1 base from V and 1 base from J, leaving 12 bases between. From germline, CDR1 is SGHVS and CDR2 FNYEAQ. CDR3 residues: CASSLDASGGTDTQYF. DNA for the CDR3: TGTGCCAGCAGCTTAGATGCATCAGGAGGCACAGATACGCAGTATTTT.

V usage is TRBV5-1 and J usage is TRBJ2-5; D might be TRBD1 or TRBD2, each matching 5 bases. Germline lookup yields CDR1 SGHRS and CDR2 YFSETQ. The CDR3 covers 14 residues. V lost 6 bases to trimming and J lost 4 bases, with 16 bases between them. The CDR3 sequence is CASTPYSGGETQYF. CDR3 sequence (DNA): TGCGCCAGCACCCCGTACTCTGGGGGAGAGACCCAGTACTTC.

The chain links TRBV5-6 to TRBJ2-7; D call uncertain. Trimming cost V 4 bases and J 4 bases, with 12 bases left between them. CDR3 size: 13 residues. Looked up from germline, CDR1 is SGHDT and CDR2 is YYEEEE. CDR3 loop: CASSHTTWYEQYF. CDR3 bases: TGTGCCAGCAGCCACACGACGTGGTACGAGCAGTACTTC.

The chain couples TRBV19 to TRBJ2-1; 7 bases align to TRBD2. Germline V gives CDR1 LNHDA, CDR2 SQIVND (reference sequence). This CDR3 contains 12 residues. The V segment lost 6 bases and the J segment 8 bases; nucleotides outside the gene matches: 4. The CDR3 nucleotides read TGTGCCAGTAGGGGAGGGTTGCATGAGCAGTTCTTC. This gives the protein CASRGGLHEQFF.